This record concerns one TCR beta chain sequence. What antigen it recognizes has not been identified. It has no much larger one-base neighbor in the sample; base qualities were not kept. The entry originates in a study of control samples from healthy donors and cancer patients (dated by TCRdb to about 2020). The germline V gene encodes CDR1 SGHNT and CDR2 YYREEE (reference sequence). There are 14 amino acids in the CDR3, from cysteine to phenylalanine inclusive. Only CDR3 DNA remains: 42 bases, in frame from the first base. Trimming takes 0 bases from V and 6 bases from J, and the germline ends sit 10 bases apart. Library construction relied on the immunoSEQ multiplex PCR assay. The clones in this table, taken by TCRdb from immuneACCESS, are in-frame only. Not every clone is retained; where verified, under half of the shortfall comes from an unresolved V gene, and the cause of the rest is unknown. For this sample there are more than 110,000 clones; over 85% appear just once. The ten largest clones take up approximately 11% of the sample.

The sample consisted of blood. The V and J genes are TRBV5-4 and TRBJ2-1; the D gene remains uncertain. This TCR was sampled from a man aged 25 to 40 in good health. The nucleotide sequence reads TGTGCCAGCAGCTTGGACCTTAGGGCCAATGAGCAGTTCTTC. Its protein is CASSLDLRANEQFF.